The next 19 T cell receptor beta chains were all read from a single sample in a study of blood T cell repertoires in COVID-19. Measured with immunoSEQ multiplex PCR; TCRdb has only the in-frame clones, and not every one. The repertoire holds about 120,000 clones, with 82% as singletons. Sequencing was performed on peripheral blood. The receptor source for this set is a woman in her sixties with acute or convalescent COVID-19.

This chain connects TRBV19 to TRBJ1-5; D unresolved. With 1 base removed from V and 3 bases from J, the gap between germline ends came to 10 bases. The CDR3 has 15 residues. Germline CDR1 is LNHDA and CDR2 is SQIVND (reference sequence). For the CDR3, the DNA is TGTGCCAGTAGTATAGCTTACAGCCACAATCAGCCCCAGCATTTT. Its protein is CASSIAYSHNQPQHF.

The chain joins TRBV11-2 to TRBJ2-3, with TRBD2 identical over 9 bases. The CDR3 consists of 16 residues. V shed 4 bases, J shed 6 bases, and the junction held 11 bases outside the gene matches. Germline assignment: CDR1 SGHAT and CDR2 FQNNGV. For the CDR3, the DNA is TGTGCCAGCAGCTCCCCCGCGGCGGGGGGGCCGGATACGCAGTATTTT. It translates to CASSSPAAGGPDTQYF.

The rearrangement links TRBV27 to TRBJ2-7; weak D call: TRBD1 (6 bases). CDR3 size: 15 residues. From germline, CDR1 is MNHEY and CDR2 SMNVEV (reference sequence). Trimming took 0 bases from V and 4 from J, leaving 13 bases between them. CDR3 loop: CASSLSGQPPYEQYF. As DNA, the CDR3 is TGTGCCAGCAGTTTATCGGGACAACCCCCTTACGAGCAGTACTTC.

The chain is built from TRBV7-2 and TRBJ2-5; possibly TRBD1 for D (7 bases). Germline assignment: CDR1 SGHTA and CDR2 FQGNSA. This CDR3 spans 14 amino acids. Trimming cost V 5 bases and J 5 bases, with 15 bases left between them. The chain's CDR3 is CASSPGSGGETQYF. DNA for the CDR3: TGTGCCAGCAGCCCAGGGTCAGGGGGGGAGACCCAGTACTTC.

J is TRBJ2-7 and V is TRBV2, with D perhaps matching TRBD1 (7 bases). The CDR3 has 14 residues. Germline-derived CDR1 and CDR2 are SNHLY and FYNNEI. Trimming removed 8 bases from V and 8 bases from J, with 22 bases in between. The CDR3 DNA reads TGTGCCAGCCGACGGGAGACAGGGCCCCCAAAGCAGTACTTC. It codes for CASRRETGPPKQYF.

For the CDR3, the DNA is TGTGCCAGCAGCTTTCGGGGGGGGGAGGAGCAGTACTTC. Its protein is CASSFRGGEEQYF. The genes are TRBV5-4 and TRBJ2-7, with 8 nucleotides matching TRBD2. The germline CDR1 and CDR2 sequences are SGHNT and YYREEE (reference sequence). V lost 2 bases to trimming and J lost 7 bases; unmatched junction nucleotides: 5. The CDR3 covers 13 residues. Variable domain in full (rest from reference TRBV5-4 and TRBJ2-7): ETGVTQSPTHLIKTRGQQVTLRCSSQSGHNTVSWYQQALGQGPQFIFQYYREEENGRGNFPPRFSGLQFPNYSSELNVNALELDDSALYLCASSFRGGEEQYFGPGTRLTVT.

CDR3 amino acids: CASSSPGGNIQYF. In DNA form, the CDR3 reads TGTGCCAGCAGTTCCCCAGGGGGAAACATTCAGTACTTC. The chain couples TRBV6-2 or TRBV6-3 to TRBJ2-4; 7 positions agree with TRBD1. From germline, CDR1 is MNHEY and CDR2 SVGEGT. The CDR3 covers 13 residues. The J segment lost 6 bases and the V segment lost 4 bases, leaving 3 bases of the junction unmatched.

This chain uses TRBV27 with TRBJ1-1, with TRBD1 matching over 10 bases. Trimming cost V 6 bases and J 7 bases; bases outside gene matches: 2. Per the germline V gene, CDR1 is MNHEY and CDR2 is SMNVEV (reference sequence). This CDR3 spans 12 amino acids. Here the CDR3 reads CASSRDRGEAFF. CDR3 bases: TGTGCCAGCAGCCGGGACAGGGGTGAAGCTTTCTTT.

This chain connects TRBV18 to TRBJ1-2; 8 bases align to TRBD1. The CDR3 has 15 amino acids. The germline V gene encodes CDR1 KGHSH and CDR2 LQKENI. V was clipped by 1 base and J by 6 bases; unmatched bases: 7. The CDR3 reads CASSPLVTGVDGYTF. The CDR3 region has the DNA TGTGCCAGCTCACCACTTGTGACAGGGGTTGATGGCTACACCTTC. Full variable domain (missing parts from reference TRBV18 and TRBJ1-2): NAGVMQNPRHLVRRRGQEARLRCSPMKGHSHVYWYRQLPEEGLKFMVYLQKENIIDESGMPKERFSAEFPKEGPSILRIQQVVRGDSAAYFCASSPLVTGVDGYTFGSGTRLTVV.

This chain links TRBV6-5 with TRBJ1-1; D not certain. The CDR3 is 13 residues long. The germline V and J ends were trimmed by 5 bases and 5 bases, with 12 bases remaining between them. Germline CDR1 and CDR2: MNHEY and SVGAGI. The CDR3 DNA reads TGTGCCAGCAGTCCTAGGGAGTATACTGAAGCTTTCTTT. Its translation is CASSPREYTEAFF.

This chain joins TRBV12-3 or TRBV12-4 and TRBJ2-3; D ambiguous. CDR3 length: 13 amino acids. V lost 6 bases and J 3 bases, leaving 10 bases between the germline ends. For the CDR3, the DNA is TGTGCCAGCAGAGAGCATACTACAGATACGCAGTATTTT. This encodes CASREHTTDTQYF.

This clone was observed a handful of times. The chain recombines TRBV4-2 with TRBJ1-1, with TRBD1 identical over 8 bases. The germline gives CDR1 LGHNA, CDR2 YNFKEQ. V shed 0 bases, J shed 5 bases, and the junction held 11 bases outside the gene matches. This CDR3 spans 17 amino acids. The CDR3 DNA sequence: TGTGCCAGCAGCCAAGAGCGGGGAGGACAGGGAAGAACTGAAGCTTTCTTT. This sequence encodes CASSQERGGQGRTEAFF.

The chain carries TRBV11-3 and TRBJ1-1; weak D call: TRBD1 (5 bases). The CDR3 runs to 11 residues. V was pared by 5 bases and J by 10 bases, with 11 bases between. Germline CDR1 is SGHNT and CDR2 is YENEEA. The DNA for the CDR3 is TGTGCCAGCAGCCTGGGGGGGTCAGCTTTCTTT. Encoded protein: CASSLGGSAFF.

The chain recombines TRBV28 with TRBJ2-2; 8 nucleotides align to TRBD2. After removal of 7 bases from V and 9 bases from J, the junction contained 13 bases not matched to a gene. Germline V lookup: CDR1 MDHEN, CDR2 SYDVKM. The CDR3 is 15 residues long. The CDR3 bases are TGTGCCAGCACCTCCGAGGTGGCGGGGGGAAGGGAGCTGTTTTTT. Translating it yields CASTSEVAGGRELFF.

The rearrangement uses TRBV25-1 and TRBJ1-1; no clear D. The length of the CDR3 is 13 residues. Germline CDR1 and CDR2: MGHDK and SYGVNS. Trimming removed 4 bases at V and 2 bases at J, with 8 bases between. CDR3 bases: TGTGCCAGCAGTGTGCGGCCCAACACTGAAGCTTTCTTT. As protein: CASSVRPNTEAFF.

The CDR3 region has the DNA TGCGCCAGCAGCCAAGAGACAGGGTGGGAGCAGTACTTC. It yields the protein CASSQETGWEQYF. The chain carries TRBV4-3 and TRBJ2-7; 7 nucleotides match TRBD1. V lost 0 bases and J lost 7; bases outside the gene matches: 3. Germline values: CDR1 LGHNA, CDR2 YSLEER. The CDR3 contains 13 residues.

This chain connects TRBV9 to TRBJ2-5, with 8 bases that match TRBD1. From germline, CDR1 is SGDLS and CDR2 YYNGEE. The V segment lost 2 bases and the J segment 2 bases; nucleotides outside the gene matches: 5. The CDR3 covers 15 residues. The CDR3 DNA reads TGTGCCAGCAGCGTTCAGGGGGCTCCTCAAGAGACCCAGTACTTC. Protein: CASSVQGAPQETQYF.

The V call is TRBV4-2, the J call TRBJ2-2, with TRBD1 identical over 7 bases. V was pared by 5 bases and J by 7 bases, with 10 bases of the junction left unmatched. Germline CDR1 is LGHNA and CDR2 is YNFKEQ. The CDR3 length is 15 residues. CDR3 region: CASSYRQGTFGELFF. CDR3 nucleotides: TGTGCCAGCAGCTACCGACAGGGCACCTTCGGGGAGCTGTTTTTT.

The DNA for the CDR3 is TGTGCCAGCAGCTTAAATTTTTGGGGAGCGGCACAGTACTTC. This encodes CASSLNFWGAAQYF. The genes are TRBV7-9 and TRBJ2-7, with a possible D match to TRBD2 (5 bases). The germline gives CDR1 SEHNR, CDR2 FQNEAQ (reference sequence). The CDR3 is 14 amino acids. Trimming shortened V by 2 bases and J by 10 bases, and 18 bases separated the two germline ends.